Listed here is a single T cell receptor beta chain. Antigen unknown. This sample was taken from a study of T cell responses to AZD1222 COVID-19 vaccine. General study results and limits: The peak T cell response came first, and repertoires were sampled only after it. Seropositivity was recorded at baseline in only 5 or 6 AZD1222 recipients. The donor group comprised mostly white British people and more females; the analysis possibly underestimated clonal diversity. Reportedly, nearly half of unique spike TCRs recognized epitopes outside B.1.351/B.1.1.7 mutations.

Sequencing used immunoSEQ multiplex PCR; TCRdb keeps in-frame clones, though not all of them. Of roughly 150,000 clones in the sample, more than 85% are singletons; the top ten hold approximately 6.6%. This CDR3 has 14 amino acids. Trimming removed 6 bases from V and 2 bases from J; junction bases left unmatched: 3. Looked up from germline, CDR1 is MNHEY and CDR2 is SMNVEV (reference sequence). The starting material was peripheral blood, obtained after recovery from COVID-19. The chain recombines TRBV27 with TRBJ2-3; 9 bases map to TRBD2. The TCR sequence derives from an adult who had recovered from COVID-19. The CDR3 protein is CASSRGGATDTQYF. Written as DNA, the CDR3 is TGTGCCAGCAGCCGCGGGGGGGCCACAGATACGCAGTATTTT.